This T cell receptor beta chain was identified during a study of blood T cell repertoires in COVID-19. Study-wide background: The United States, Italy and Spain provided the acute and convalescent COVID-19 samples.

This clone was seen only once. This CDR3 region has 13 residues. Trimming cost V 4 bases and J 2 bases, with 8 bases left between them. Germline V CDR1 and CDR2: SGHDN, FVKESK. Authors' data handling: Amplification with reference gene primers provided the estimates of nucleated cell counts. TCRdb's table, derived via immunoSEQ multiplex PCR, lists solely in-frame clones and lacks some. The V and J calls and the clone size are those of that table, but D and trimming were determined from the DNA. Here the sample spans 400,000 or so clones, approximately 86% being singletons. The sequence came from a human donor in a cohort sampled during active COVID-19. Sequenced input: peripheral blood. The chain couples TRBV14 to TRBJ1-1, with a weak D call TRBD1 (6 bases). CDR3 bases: TGTGCCAGCAGCCGACAGGCCAACACTGAAGCTTTCTTT. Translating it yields CASSRQANTEAFF.